The 26 T cell receptor beta chains reported below all come from one sample, sequenced in a study of long-term antiretroviral therapy in people with HIV. Runs used v3.0 of the immunoSEQ assay and were done at survey level. Only in-frame clones appear in the TCRdb table, and some are missing; sequencing was by immunoSEQ multiplex PCR. The sample includes over 30,000 clones, about 98% of them seen just once. The sample was unsorted PBMCs, taken 7.6 years after starting antiretroviral therapy. The receptors come from a man aged 25 to 40 with HIV.

The chain recombines TRBV9 with TRBJ1-1; D is undetermined. The V and J ends lost 0 bases and 9 bases respectively, with 9 bases between them. The CDR3 runs to 12 residues. Germline V CDR1 and CDR2: SGDLS, YYNGEE. For the CDR3, the DNA is TGTGCCAGCAGCGTAGTTGAAATTAAAGCTTTCTTT. Its protein product is CASSVVEIKAFF.

The chain recombines TRBV4-1 with TRBJ2-7; 9 bases line up with TRBD2. The V gene's germline CDR1 is MGHRA and CDR2 YSYEKL. The junction had 9 bases not matched to a gene; V was cut back by 1 base and J by 5 bases. The length of the CDR3 is 16 residues. The CDR3, as DNA: TGCGCCAGCAGCCAAGGCCCTGGACTAGCGCGGGACGAGCAGTACTTC. This gives the protein CASSQGPGLARDEQYF.

This chain connects TRBV11-1 to TRBJ1-1; D is undetermined. The CDR3 is 14 amino acids. V was pared by 4 bases and J by 2 bases, with 11 bases between. Germline V gene lookup returns CDR1 SGHAT and CDR2 FQDESV (reference sequence). The CDR3 here is CASSYRAGNTEAFF. The CDR3 DNA reads as TGTGCCAGCAGCTATCGGGCCGGCAACACTGAAGCTTTCTTT.

The V and J genes are TRBV27 and TRBJ1-5; 8 bases are shared with TRBD1. CDR3 length equals 14 residues. Germline V gene data show CDR1 as MNHEY and CDR2 as SMNVEV (reference sequence). J gave up 7 bases and V 5 bases, and 7 bases lay outside the gene matches. The CDR3: CASSPGQGRQPQHF. CDR3 nucleotide sequence: TGTGCCAGCAGTCCCGGACAGGGCAGGCAGCCCCAGCATTTT.

The chain employs TRBV19 and TRBJ1-5; perhaps TRBD1 as D (5 bases). The CDR3 consists of 15 residues. Germline CDR1 and CDR2: LNHDA and SQIVND (reference sequence). The V end was cut by 8 bases, the J end by 0 bases, with 14 bases between. The CDR3, as DNA: TGTGCCAGTCGGGGGAAAGGTTATAGCAATCAGCCCCAGCATTTT. This sequence encodes CASRGKGYSNQPQHF.

V is TRBV4-3 and J is TRBJ2-3; no definite D call. This CDR3 has 14 residues. The germline V gene has CDR1 LGHNA and CDR2 YSLEER. Trimming took 5 bases from V and 0 from J, leaving 9 bases between them. CDR3 in DNA: TGCGCCAGCAGCTGGGCCCATAGCACAGATACGCAGTATTTT. Translated: CASSWAHSTDTQYF.

The rearrangement uses TRBV7-2 and TRBJ2-7; TRBD2 agrees at 9 bases. The CDR3 contains 15 residues. Trimming took 5 bases from V and 2 from J; bases not matched to a gene: 7. Germline loops: CDR1 SGHTA, CDR2 FQGNSA. The CDR3 reads CASSDEAGGPYEQYF. CDR3 in DNA: TGTGCCAGCAGCGACGAAGCGGGGGGACCCTACGAGCAGTACTTC.

The V and J genes are TRBV4-1 and TRBJ2-2, with D possibly being TRBD1 (6 bases). Germline loops: CDR1 MGHRA, CDR2 YSYEKL. The V end was cut by 1 base, the J end by 0 bases, with 9 bases between. CDR3 size: 16 residues. DNA of the CDR3: TGCGCCAGCAGCCAAGCCGGGACAACGAACACCGGGGAGCTGTTTTTT. Its protein is CASSQAGTTNTGELFF.

The chain links TRBV7-3 to TRBJ2-7; 8 bases are a match to TRBD2. The CDR3 consists of 14 residues. V trimming: 5 bases; J trimming: 2 bases; junction bases outside the gene matches: 5. Germline V gene sequence: CDR1 SGHTA, CDR2 FQGTGA. The chain's CDR3 is CASSPGGGPYEQYF. CDR3 DNA: TGTGCCAGCAGCCCCGGCGGGGGGCCCTACGAGCAGTACTTC.

V and J are TRBV7-2 and TRBJ2-7, with D hard to call. Trimming left V 7 bases short and J 1 base short, with 11 bases between. Germline values: CDR1 SGHTA, CDR2 FQGNSA. The CDR3 is 13 residues long. The CDR3 nucleotides are TGTGCCAGCAAACAGTTCCCTTCCTACGAGCAGTACTTC. Translation: CASKQFPSYEQYF.

The V gene is TRBV25-1, the J gene TRBJ1-6, with a possible D match to TRBD1 (6 bases). This CDR3 is 13 amino acids long. Germline CDR1 and CDR2: MGHDK and SYGVNS. Trimming removed 2 bases from V and 8 bases from J, with 7 bases in between. The CDR3 protein is CASSEHRDSPLHF. CDR3 nucleotide sequence: TGTGCCAGCAGTGAACACAGGGATTCACCCCTCCACTTT.

The chain employs TRBV20-1 and TRBJ1-5; perhaps TRBD1 as D (5 bases). CDR1 and CDR2 from the germline V gene are DFQATT and SNEGSKA (reference sequence). The CDR3 has 11 amino acids. V was shortened by 6 bases and J by 7 bases, with 10 bases between the two germline ends. CDR3 DNA sequence: TGCAGTGCCCCGGGGCAACAGCCCCAGCATTTT. Translated, it gives CSAPGQQPQHF.

This chain joins TRBV25-1 and TRBJ2-5; 8 nucleotides line up with TRBD1. J gave up 2 bases and V 3 bases, and 8 bases lay outside the gene matches. This CDR3 is built from 16 residues. CDR1 MGHDK and CDR2 SYGVNS come from the germline V gene. CDR3 sequence: CASSDRPRTGQETQYF. In DNA form, the CDR3 reads TGTGCCAGCAGTGACAGGCCGAGGACAGGGCAAGAGACCCAGTACTTC.

V is TRBV9 and J is TRBJ2-3; 9 nucleotides align to TRBD2. The CDR3 is made up of 16 amino acids. The J segment lost 4 bases and the V segment lost 3 bases, leaving 9 bases of the junction unmatched. Germline V CDR1 and CDR2: SGDLS, YYNGEE. CDR3 region: CASSGGLASLADTQYF. In nucleotides, the CDR3 is TGTGCCAGCAGCGGGGGACTAGCCTCACTTGCAGATACGCAGTATTTT.

This clone occurred a few times. This sequence joins TRBV7-8 and TRBJ2-7; 8 bases align to TRBD1. CDR1 and CDR2 from the germline V gene are SGHVS and FQNEAQ. V was pared by 3 bases and J by 3 bases, with 4 bases of the junction left unmatched. The length of the CDR3 is 14 residues. CDR3 DNA sequence: TGTGCCAGCAGCTTCGCCGGGACAGGCTACGAGCAGTACTTC. Amino acid sequence: CASSFAGTGYEQYF.

This chain uses TRBV6-1 with TRBJ1-4; tentatively, D is TRBD1 (5 bases). The CDR3 has 16 amino acids. The germline gives CDR1 MNHNS, CDR2 SASEGT. Trimming took 2 bases from V and 10 from J, leaving 20 bases between them. For the CDR3, the DNA is TGTGCCAGCAGTGAACCCCTTTTGCTCTCGGGGGGAAAACTGTTTTTT. Translation gives CASSEPLLLSGGKLFF.

The chain couples TRBV9 to TRBJ2-3; possible D gene TRBD2, 5 bases. Germline-derived CDR1 and CDR2 are SGDLS and YYNGEE. The CDR3 has 14 amino acids. V lost 4 bases and J 4 bases, leaving 13 bases between the germline ends. CDR3 region: CASSLGLDPDTQYF. CDR3 sequence (DNA): TGTGCCAGCAGCCTCGGACTCGATCCAGATACGCAGTATTTT.

The V call is TRBV30, the J call TRBJ2-2; 11 positions match TRBD2. V lost 1 base to trimming and J lost 3 bases; unmatched junction nucleotides: 4. CDR3 length: 16 residues. CDR1 and CDR2 (germline): GTSNPN, SVGIG (reference sequence). CDR3 sequence reads: CAWSGPSGRYTGELFF. CDR3 bases: TGTGCCTGGAGTGGCCCTAGCGGGAGGTACACCGGGGAGCTGTTTTTT.

The J gene is TRBJ2-2, the V gene TRBV4-3; D perhaps matches TRBD2 (5 bases). CDR1 is LGHNA and CDR2 is YSLEER in the germline V gene. This CDR3 has 13 amino acids. Trimming removed 4 bases at V and 7 bases at J, with 10 bases between. DNA for the CDR3: TGCGCCAGCAGCCTAGGACGGGGCGGGGAGCTGTTTTTT. Translation: CASSLGRGGELFF.

The CDR3 sequence: CASSPPGVGQPSYEQYF. CDR3 DNA sequence: TGTGCCAGCAGCCCACCCGGGGTGGGACAGCCCTCCTACGAGCAGTACTTC. The chain is built from TRBV4-2 and TRBJ2-7, with TRBD1 matching over 7 bases. The ends lost 4 bases at V and 0 bases at J; junction bases unmatched: 12. Per germline, CDR1 LGHNA and CDR2 YNFKEQ. This CDR3 region has 17 residues.

The V and J genes are TRBV7-3 and TRBJ1-1; D is unresolved. The germline gives CDR1 SGHTA, CDR2 FQGTGA. Trimming took 5 bases from V and 1 from J, leaving 17 bases between them. The CDR3 runs to 16 residues. CDR3 sequence: CASSPAGNLGNTEAFF. CDR3 nucleotides: TGTGCCAGCAGCCCCGCAGGAAACCTAGGGAACACTGAAGCTTTCTTT.

The chain carries TRBV7-8 and TRBJ2-2; D is ambiguous. The germline V gene has CDR1 SGHVS and CDR2 FQNEAQ. V was pared by 5 bases and J by 4 bases, with 8 bases between. The CDR3 has 13 amino acids. CDR3 nucleotide sequence: TGTGCCAGCAGCATAACAGTCACCGGGGAGCTGTTTTTT. As protein: CASSITVTGELFF.

The chain employs TRBV11-2 and TRBJ1-1, with a weak D call TRBD1 (6 bases). Germline assignment: CDR1 SGHAT and CDR2 FQNNGV. The V and J ends lost 5 bases and 3 bases respectively, with 13 bases between them. There are 14 residues in the CDR3. CDR3 amino acids: CASSQTGGDTEAFF. The CDR3 nucleotides read TGTGCCAGCAGCCAGACAGGCGGGGACACTGAAGCTTTCTTT.

In regard to this clone: Compared with germline, one end of the junction differs, possibly owing to a read error. The rearrangement links TRBV19 to TRBJ2-4; weak D call: TRBD2 (5 bases). The CDR3 is made up of 14 amino acids. Germline-derived CDR1 and CDR2 are LNHDA and SQIVND (reference sequence). DNA of the CDR3: TGTGCCAGTAGTATCAGTCTAGCCCAAAACATTCAGTACTTC. Translated: CASSISLAQNIQYF. The full variable domain, in which reference TRBV19 and TRBJ2-4 provide the parts outside the CDR3, is DGGITQSPKYLFRKEGQNVTLSCEQNLNHDAMYWYRQDPGQGLRLIYYSQIVNDFQKGDIAEGYSVSREKKESFPLTVTSAQKNPTAFYLCASSISLAQNIQYFGAGTRLSVL.

The chain has TRBV4-3 and TRBJ2-2, with 10 bases fitting TRBD1. Germline V gene lookup returns CDR1 LGHNA and CDR2 YSLEER. V was clipped by 4 bases and J by 5 bases; unmatched bases: 4. CDR3 length: 15 residues. This CDR3 is CASSRDRGQTGELFF. In nucleotides, the CDR3 is TGCGCCAGCAGCCGAGACAGGGGGCAGACCGGGGAGCTGTTTTTT.

J is TRBJ1-2 and V is TRBV4-3, with D possibly being TRBD1 (6 bases). The V gene lost 0 bases and the J gene lost 6 bases, with 11 bases spanning the gap. The length of the CDR3 is 14 residues. Germline values: CDR1 LGHNA, CDR2 YSLEER. The CDR3 loop reads CASSQDARGNGYTF. In nucleotides, the CDR3 is TGCGCCAGCAGCCAAGATGCGAGGGGGAATGGCTACACCTTC.